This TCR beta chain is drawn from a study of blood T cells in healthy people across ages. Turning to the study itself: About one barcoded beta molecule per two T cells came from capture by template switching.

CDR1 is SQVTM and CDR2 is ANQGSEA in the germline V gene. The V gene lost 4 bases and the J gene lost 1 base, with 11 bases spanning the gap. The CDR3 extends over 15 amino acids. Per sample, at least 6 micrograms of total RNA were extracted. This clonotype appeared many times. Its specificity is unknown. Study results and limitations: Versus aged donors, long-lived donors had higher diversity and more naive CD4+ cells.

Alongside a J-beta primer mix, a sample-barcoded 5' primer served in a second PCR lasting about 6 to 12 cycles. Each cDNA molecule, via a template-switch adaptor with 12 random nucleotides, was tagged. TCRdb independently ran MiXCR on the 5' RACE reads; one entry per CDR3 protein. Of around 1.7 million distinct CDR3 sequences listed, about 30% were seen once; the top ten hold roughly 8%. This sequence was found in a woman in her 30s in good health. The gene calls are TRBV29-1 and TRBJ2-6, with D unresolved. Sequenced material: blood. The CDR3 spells CSVGAPQSGANVLTF. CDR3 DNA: TGCAGCGTTGGGGCCCCACAGTCTGGGGCCAACGTCCTGACTTTC.